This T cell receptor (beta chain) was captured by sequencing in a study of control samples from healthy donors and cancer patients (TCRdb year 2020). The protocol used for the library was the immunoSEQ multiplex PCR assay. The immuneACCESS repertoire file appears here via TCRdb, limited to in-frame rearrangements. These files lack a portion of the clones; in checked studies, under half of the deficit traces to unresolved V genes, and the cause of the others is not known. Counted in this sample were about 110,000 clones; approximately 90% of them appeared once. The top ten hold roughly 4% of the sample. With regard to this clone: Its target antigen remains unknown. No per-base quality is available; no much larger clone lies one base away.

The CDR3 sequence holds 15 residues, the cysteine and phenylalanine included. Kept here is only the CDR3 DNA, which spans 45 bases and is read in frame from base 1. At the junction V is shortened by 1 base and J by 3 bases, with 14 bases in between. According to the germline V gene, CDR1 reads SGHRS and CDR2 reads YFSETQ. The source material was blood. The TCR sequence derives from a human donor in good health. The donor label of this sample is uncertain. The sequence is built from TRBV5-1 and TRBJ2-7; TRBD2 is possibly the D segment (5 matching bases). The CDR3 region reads CASSLTGNTNYEQYF. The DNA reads TGCGCCAGCAGCTTGACGGGGAATACAAACTACGAGCAGTACTTC.